These T cell receptor beta chains were read from a single sample in a study of CD8 T cells in Susac syndrome. TCRdb independently ran MiXCR on the immunoSEQ multiplex PCR reads; one entry per CDR3 protein. The repertoire holds over 150,000 distinct CDR3 sequences, with over 85% as singletons. The sequenced material came from CD4+ T cells from PBMCs. These receptors all come from a human donor with multiple sclerosis. Both conserved end residues are part of each CDR3. Each record gives: V gene, D gene, J gene, clone size, CDR3 protein, CDR3 DNA. A D gene is named only where the DNA matches it firmly. Clone size is given for some rows only: seen once, a few or many times, or a class if the clone is expanded.

>TRBV5-1|TRBD1|TRBJ1-1|.
CASSLVQGQGNTEAFF
TGCGCCAGCAGCTTGGTGCAGGGACAGGGGAACACTGAAGCTTTCTTT
>TRBV27|.|TRBJ2-1|.
CASSSLPNEQFF
TGTGCCAGCAGCTCACTCCCTAATGAGCAGTTCTTC
>TRBV5-1|.|TRBJ2-6|once
CASSLVQTSGANVLTF
TGCGCCAGCAGCTTGGTCCAGACATCTGGGGCCAACGTCCTGACTTTC
>TRBV24-1|TRBD2|TRBJ2-4|.
CATSDYEVAGGRNIQYF
TGTGCCACCAGTGATTATGAAGTAGCGGGAGGGCGGAACATTCAGTACTTC
>TRBV2|TRBD2|TRBJ2-1|.
CASSGTSGRGYNEQFF
TGTGCCAGCAGTGGGACTAGCGGGAGAGGGTACAATGAGCAGTTCTTC
>TRBV28|TRBD1|TRBJ1-3|.
CASVQGARGNTIYF
TGTGCCAGCGTACAGGGGGCGAGAGGAAACACCATATATTTT
>TRBV28|.|TRBJ1-5|.
CASSLLSGRLQHF
TGTGCCAGCAGTTTATTATCGGGCCGTCTCCAGCATTTT
>TRBV5-1|.|TRBJ1-1|.
CASSFQANTEAFF
TGCGCCAGCAGCTTTCAGGCGAACACTGAAGCTTTCTTT
>TRBV21-1|.|TRBJ2-2|.
CASSKSGTPNTGELFF
TGTGCCAGCAGCAAATCCGGGACACCGAACACCGGGGAGCTGTTTTTT
>TRBV11-2|.|TRBJ1-1|.
CASSLVGQFTEAFF
TGTGCCAGCAGCTTAGTGGGTCAGTTCACTGAAGCTTTCTTT